This TCR beta chain was recovered during a study of blood T cell repertoires in COVID-19 (dated by TCRdb to between 2020 and 2021). About the investigation overall: Collaborator samples came from the United States, Italy and Spain and covered acute and convalescent phases of COVID-19. The samples were drawn from two sources: the first 160 participants of the ongoing ImmuneRACE study, and 950 to 1,500 subjects contributed by 6 global collaborators. The prospective study material was composed of cDNA or gDNA derived from T cells, B-cell-depleted T cells, or PBMCs. Subjects who had been exposed to COVID-19, were actively infected with it, or had recovered from it provided the deeply sampled blood TCRbeta repertoires that made up the dataset. The repertoires were released in a freely available public database meant as a resource for research on the immune response to SARS-CoV-2. The sample metadata nearly always contained a de-identified subject ID, COVID-19 status, age in years and sex. HLA class I and class II types, where available, came from metadata supplied by the sample provider rather than from assay-based typing. Overall study outcomes, separate from this receptor: The quantity of clinical and demographic metadata differed by source and by participant and was supplied without curation.

TCRbeta CDR3 regions were amplified from genomic DNA using the immunoSEQ Assay, a bias-controlled multiplex PCR. For the original study's pipeline: The number of nucleated cells in each sample was estimated from the amplification of reference gene primers within the assay. To quantify the absolute abundance of each unique TCRbeta CDR3 rearrangement, sequence reads were collapsed and filtered. For each sample, productive Simpson clonality was calculated by taking the square root of Simpson's diversity index across productive rearrangements. Drawn from immuneACCESS, this table holds only the in-frame rearrangements with V and J called that TCRdb kept. Clones are partly lost; checked studies trace under half to an unresolved V gene and leave the rest unexplained. V and J calls and clone size follow that table, whereas D and trimming were derived from the DNA. This sample holds fewer than 300,000 clones; approximately 83% were observed only once. Jointly, the top ten make up roughly 4.3% of the sample.

Enrolling through a virtual design, the prospective study's participants ranged in age from roughly 18 to 95 years and lived across 24 United States geographic areas. In the prospective study, cohorts were assigned on the basis of participant-reported clinical history obtained from a screening survey and a study questionnaire. Recovered participants in ImmuneRACE Cohort 3 were defined as having two consecutive negative NP/OP PCR tests, clearance from a healthcare professional, or resolution of symptoms. In the prospective study, mobile phlebotomists collected whole blood, serum and a nasopharyngeal or oropharyngeal swab from each participant. Over a roughly two-month period, participants in the prospective study had the option of providing additional blood draws and questionnaires. Blood samples from the prospective study were shipped frozen or at room temperature prior to DNA extraction. Deletion took 6 bases off V and 1 base off J, with a span of 17 bases between the germline ends. The germline V gene (reference sequence) gives CDR1 as MNHEY and CDR2 as SMNVEV. From cysteine to phenylalanine, the CDR3 is 16 amino acids long. The retained sequence is limited to the CDR3, 48 bases, with the frame set at the first base.

Notes on this clone: This receptor's antigen is unknown. It has no much larger one-base neighbor in the sample; base qualities were not kept.

Sample: PBMCs or T cells enriched from blood (not recorded which). This clonotype was sampled from a woman under 40 who had recovered from COVID-19. The receptor chain draws on TRBV27 and TRBJ2-3; TRBD1 is possibly the D segment (6 matching bases). CDR3 sequence: CASSDPSTGRTDTQYF. The DNA is as follows: TGTGCCAGCAGCGACCCTTCGACAGGACGCACAGATACGCAGTATTTT.